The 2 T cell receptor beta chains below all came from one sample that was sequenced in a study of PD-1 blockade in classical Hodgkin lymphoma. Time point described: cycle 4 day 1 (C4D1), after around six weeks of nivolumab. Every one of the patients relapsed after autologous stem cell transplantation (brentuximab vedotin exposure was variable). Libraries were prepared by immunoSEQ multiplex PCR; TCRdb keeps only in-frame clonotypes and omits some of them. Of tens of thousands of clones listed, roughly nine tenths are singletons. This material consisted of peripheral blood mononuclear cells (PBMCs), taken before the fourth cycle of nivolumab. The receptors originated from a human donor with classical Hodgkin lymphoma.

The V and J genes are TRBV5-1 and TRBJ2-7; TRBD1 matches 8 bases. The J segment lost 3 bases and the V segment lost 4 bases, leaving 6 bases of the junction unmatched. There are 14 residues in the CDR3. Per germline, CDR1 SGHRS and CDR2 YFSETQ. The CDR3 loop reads CASSQIGTGYEQYF. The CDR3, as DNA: TGCGCCAGCAGCCAAATCGGGACAGGCTACGAGCAGTACTTC.

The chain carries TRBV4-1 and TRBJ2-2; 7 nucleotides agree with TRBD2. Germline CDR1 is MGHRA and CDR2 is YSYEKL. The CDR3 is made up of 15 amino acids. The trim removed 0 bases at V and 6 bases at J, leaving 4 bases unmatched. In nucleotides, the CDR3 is TGCGCCAGCAGCCAAGATCGGGGAGGGGCCGGGGAGCTGTTTTTT. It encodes CASSQDRGGAGELFF.